This record covers a single TCR beta chain. This clone appeared a single time. Its antigen remains undetermined. It has no much larger one-base neighbor in the sample; base qualities were not kept. The data were obtained in a study of cytomegalovirus exposure and HLA in healthy donors (dated by TCRdb to 2017 to 2019). Regarding the research as a whole: An earlier analysis of some 600 of the donors reported approximately 260 Gb of sequence data and 95 million to 120 million unique TCR beta sequences obtained from about 200 million T cells. The number of typed donors differed by locus: about 620-640 for A, B, C, DRB1 and DQB1; 500 to 550 for DQA1; fewer than 610 for DPA1; and about 450 for DPB1. Every repertoire in the discovery cohort had been generated on one and the same sequencing platform. Rather than drawing on any new phenotypic data, the later analysis identified candidate immune exposures from TCR beta sequences and the way those sequences occurred across donors. Approximately 310 gigabases of sequencing data and around 88 million unique TCR sequences made up an early release that covered approximately 650 HLA-typed donors. Among 300 to 500 genotyped donors of the cohort, an average of about 240,000 unique TCR beta nucleotide sequences was sequenced per donor, of which about 18% were non-productive. The study was designed to test whether signatures of past pathogen exposure could be identified by cataloging public T cell receptors. A later analysis re-analyzed previously published TCR beta repertoires from about 600 donors and added high-resolution HLA genotyping to study TCR occurrence patterns. A separate validation cohort of over 95 different subjects was used in addition to the roughly 700-subject first cohort. In an earlier analysis of several hundred of the donors, high-throughput TCR beta sequencing was used to judge whether each TCR beta V gene segment behaved as functional or pseudogenic. The genetic ancestry cluster associated with self-reported Caucasian donors included 81% of the 398 genotyped donors. About five DR-DQ haplotypes were handled as single units for association and clustering because linkage in the cohort was strong. Class I and class II HLA loci were covered by the typing at four-digit resolution. High-throughput TCR immunosequencing, statistical association of individual TCRs with disease status, and machine learning were combined to predict cytomegalovirus infection status. The study profiled the T cell repertoires of under 850 subjects by immunosequencing and related them to cytomegalovirus serostatus. In a later genetic analysis, genome-wide SNP genotypes for about 60% of the 666 donors were used, and that subset was treated as a discovery cohort. Donor age, sex, ethnicity and CMV serostatus were compiled together with the repertoire data. General study outcomes and caveats: Three of the identified cytomegalovirus-associated TCR beta chains were confirmed in vitro to be specific for cytomegalovirus antigens. Over 15 rarely observed V segments, including chromosome 9 orphons, were excluded from the earlier analysis of several hundred of the donors because counts were too low. Most TCR sequences were observed very rarely across donors, whereas some public TCRs were present in many individuals. Presence/absence analyses assumed roughly uniform sequencing depth across donors, an assumption that may not hold. In a later analysis, the rate of TCR association differed among HLA loci, with DRB1 alleles having the most associated TCRs and HLA-C alleles having the fewest. A later analysis found that most CMV-associated TCR beta chains appeared HLA-restricted, with HLA associations seemingly driven largely by CMV exposure. Specific HLA alleles were associated with 15,000 to 20,000 TCR beta sequences at a false discovery rate of 0.05 in a later analysis. Immune exposure information for the cohort was limited to CMV serostatus. According to a later analysis, parvovirus B19, influenza, CMV and Epstein-Barr virus appeared linked to several top co-occurrence clusters. Because some donors lacked HLA typing at each locus, the association tests relied only on the typed subset. A group of highly shared sequence variants was considered likely to be a technical artifact of the sequencing pipeline. Only TCR beta chains were sequenced in this cohort, and the absence of alpha or paired-chain data limited detectable features. The classifier was reported to diagnose cytomegalovirus status with high specificity and sensitivity in both the original cohort and the validation cohort. In a later genetic analysis, a missense DCLRE1C variant was associated with V-gene and J-gene trimming of TCR beta chains, and the association was replicated in an independent cohort. A later genetic analysis reported fewer N-insertions in productive TCRs among donors in an Asian-associated ancestry cluster than the roughly 700-donor mean. According to the authors, the approach could potentially be generalized to other disease states and immunological phenotypes. A total of 150 to 200 TCR beta chains were listed by the study as associated with cytomegalovirus. Strong co-occurrence of HLA alleles, especially DR and DQ, made assigning TCR associations to individual alleles difficult. Broadly in line with IMGT annotations, most TCR beta V segments showed up in productive rearrangements about 87% or about 30% of the time in an earlier analysis of 587 of the donors. Linkage disequilibrium might explain the correlated functional status among segregating V segments, but an unknown experimental factor could not be excluded. A further reported finding was that TCR beta sequences accurately predicted the HLA-A and HLA-B alleles for most subjects in the first cohort. In a later analysis, HLA-associated TCR beta chains were found to be more clonally expanded and to have lower generation probabilities than equally common non-associated chains.

The library relied on the immunoSEQ multiplex PCR assay. The multiplex PCR relied on a mix of 60 forward primers for TCR Vbeta segments and 13 reverse primers for TCR Jbeta segments. A multiplex PCR assay on genomic DNA amplified the CDR3 region of rearranged TCR beta genes. On the Illumina HiSeq System, the amplified TCR beta libraries were sequenced as 87-base-pair reads. On the study's bioinformatics: Across the roughly 640 repertoires, a later analysis counted tens of millions of unique TCR beta chains, some 11 million of which were shared by at least two donors. A nearest-neighbor algorithm error-corrected the raw reads and collapsed the reads into unique sequences, merging closely related sequences to remove PCR and sequencing errors. CDR3 sequences were aligned to IMGT reference sequences to assign V, D and J gene segments. Each retained sequence needed at least a six-nucleotide match to both a V gene segment and a J gene segment. A rearrangement counted as productive if the CDR3 had no stop codons and remained in frame with V and J, and every other rearrangement counted as non-productive. Following IMGT convention, CDR3 was defined as the stretch from the second conserved V-encoded cysteine to the conserved J-encoded phenylalanine. The earlier analysis of about 530 of the donors excluded any sequence lacking an unambiguous match to a single V gene segment. In an earlier analysis of some 590 of the donors, a V segment was called functional when productive rearrangements were above 56.7%, and segregating when the standard deviation between donors exceeded 5%. A statistical classification framework was developed to diagnose cytomegalovirus status using the catalog of TCR beta chain sequences. A later analysis assigned V and J genes by comparing TCR nucleotide sequences with IMGT/GENE-DB human TR gene sequences. The TCRdist pipeline was used in a later analysis to assign CDR3 sequences and most-parsimonious VDJ recombination scenarios. In a later analysis, each TCR beta chain was defined by its CDR3 amino acid sequence together with its V-gene family, and reads lacking a unique V-gene family were excluded. In a later analysis, nearly 600 highly shared, low-generation-probability nucleotide sequences were removed to address suspected cross-contamination and a sequencing artifact. A later analysis calculated a clonal expansion index for each public chain from normalized within-repertoire ranks of inferred template counts. A later analysis computed generation probabilities with a VDJ recombination model fitted to out-of-frame rearrangements, and checked the results against IGoR. Hypergeometric tests were used in a later analysis to score TCR-TCR, TCR-HLA and TCR-CMV co-occurrence, with a repertoire-size bias correction applied to the TCR pairs. To estimate false discovery rates, a later analysis permuted the HLA or CMV assignments 20 times. In a later analysis, co-occurring TCRs were grouped with DBSCAN, and TCRdist sequence similarity was added when clustering was performed within HLA-allele-positive subsets. Repertoires with fewer than 30,000 or more than 120,000 public chains were left out of co-occurrence clustering, as were five repertoires with anomalous nucleotide sharing. TCRdb took over this immuneACCESS table, retaining in-frame rearrangements with V and J assigned. Such tables are incomplete; in checked studies, under half of the missing clones stem from an unresolved V gene, and the remainder is unexplained. V and J calls and clone size come straight from that table; D and trimming were deduced from the DNA. This sample is represented by under 250,000 clones; roughly 84% of them were singletons. About 1.2% of the sample lies in the top ten.

The cohort consisted of 600 to 750 healthy bone marrow donors. At the time of sampling, all cohort members were nominally healthy, though unrecorded immune exposures were likely present. Of the 670 or so cohort members, approximately 300 had positive CMV serostatus and approximately 400 had negative CMV serostatus, and CMV serostatus was not recorded for the donor. Each donor provided a peripheral blood sample, and peripheral blood mononuclear cells were used for TCR beta sequencing. The Qiagen DNeasy Blood Extraction Kit was used to extract genomic DNA from the blood cell samples. The receptor was derived from a human donor in good health. Sample: PBMCs.

The CDR3 amino acid sequence is: CASSISDRRARGQPQHF. The sequenced DNA: TGTGCCAGTAGTATTTCGGATAGGAGGGCGCGAGGTCAGCCCCAGCATTTT. Recombination joined TRBV19 with TRBJ1-5; there is no confident call for the D gene. V was cut back by 3 bases and J by 6 bases, leaving a gap of 21 bases between them. CDR1 and CDR2, per the germline V gene (reference sequence), are LNHDA and SQIVND. Taken from cysteine to phenylalanine, the CDR3 has 17 residues. CDR3 DNA only is kept here, 51 bases in frame from base 1.